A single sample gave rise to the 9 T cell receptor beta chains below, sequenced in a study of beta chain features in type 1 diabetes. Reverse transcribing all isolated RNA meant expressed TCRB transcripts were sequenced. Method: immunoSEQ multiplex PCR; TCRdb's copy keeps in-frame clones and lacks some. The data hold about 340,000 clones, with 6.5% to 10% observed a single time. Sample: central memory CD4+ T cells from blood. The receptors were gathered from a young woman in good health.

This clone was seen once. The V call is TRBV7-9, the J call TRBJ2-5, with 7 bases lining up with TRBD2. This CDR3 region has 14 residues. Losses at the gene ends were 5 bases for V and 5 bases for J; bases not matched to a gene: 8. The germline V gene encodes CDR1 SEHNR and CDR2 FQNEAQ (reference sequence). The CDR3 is CASSAREGRETQYF. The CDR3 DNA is TGTGCCAGCAGCGCGAGGGAGGGGCGGGAGACCCAGTACTTC.

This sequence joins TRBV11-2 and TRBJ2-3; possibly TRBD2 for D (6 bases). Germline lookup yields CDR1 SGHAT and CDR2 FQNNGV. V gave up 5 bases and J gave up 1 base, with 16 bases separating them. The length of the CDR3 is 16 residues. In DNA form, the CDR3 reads TGTGCCAGCAGCCCTGGGACTCCTACACGCACAGATACGCAGTATTTT. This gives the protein CASSPGTPTRTDTQYF.

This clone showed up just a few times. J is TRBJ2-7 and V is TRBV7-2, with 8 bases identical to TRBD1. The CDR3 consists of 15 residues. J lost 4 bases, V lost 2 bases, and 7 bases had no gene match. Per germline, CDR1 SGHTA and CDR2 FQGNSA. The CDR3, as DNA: TGTGCCAGCAGCTTAACAGGACAGGGATTTTACGAGCAGTACTTC. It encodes CASSLTGQGFYEQYF. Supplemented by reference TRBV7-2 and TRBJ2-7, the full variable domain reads GAGVSQSPSNKVTEKGKDVELRCDPISGHTALYWYRQSLGQGLEFLIYFQGNSAPDKSGLPSDRFSAERTGGSVSTLTIQRTQQEDSAVYLCASSLTGQGFYEQYFGPGTRLTVT.

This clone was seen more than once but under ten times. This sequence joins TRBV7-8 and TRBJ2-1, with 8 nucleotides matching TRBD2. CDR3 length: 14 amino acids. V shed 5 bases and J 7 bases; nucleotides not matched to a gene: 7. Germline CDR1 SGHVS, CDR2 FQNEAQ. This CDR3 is CASSRSGTSNEQFF. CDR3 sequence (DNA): TGTGCCAGCAGCCGATCCGGGACTAGTAATGAGCAGTTCTTC.

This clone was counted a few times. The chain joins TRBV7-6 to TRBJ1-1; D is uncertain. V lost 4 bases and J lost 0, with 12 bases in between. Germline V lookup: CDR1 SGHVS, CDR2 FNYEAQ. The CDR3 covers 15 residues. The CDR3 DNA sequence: TGTGCCAGCAGCTCCGAGGGCCTAATGAACACTGAAGCTTTCTTT. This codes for CASSSEGLMNTEAFF.

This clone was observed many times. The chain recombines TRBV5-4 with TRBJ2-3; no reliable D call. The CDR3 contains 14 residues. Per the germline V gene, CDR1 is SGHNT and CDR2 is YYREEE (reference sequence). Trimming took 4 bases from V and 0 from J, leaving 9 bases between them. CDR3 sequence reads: CASSADASTDTQYF. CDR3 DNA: TGTGCCAGCAGCGCAGACGCTAGCACAGATACGCAGTATTTT.

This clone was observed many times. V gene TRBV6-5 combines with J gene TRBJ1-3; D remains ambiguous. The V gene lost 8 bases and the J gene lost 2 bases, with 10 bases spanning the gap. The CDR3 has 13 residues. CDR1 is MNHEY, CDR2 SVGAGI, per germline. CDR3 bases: TGTGCCAGCTGGAATAGAGCTGGAAACACCATATATTTT. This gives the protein CASWNRAGNTIYF.

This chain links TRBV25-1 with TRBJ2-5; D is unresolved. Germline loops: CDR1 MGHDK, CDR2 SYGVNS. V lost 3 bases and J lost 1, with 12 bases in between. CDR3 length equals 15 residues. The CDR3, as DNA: TGTGCCAGCAGTGACATTCAGGTGGGCCAAGAGACCCAGTACTTC. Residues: CASSDIQVGQETQYF.

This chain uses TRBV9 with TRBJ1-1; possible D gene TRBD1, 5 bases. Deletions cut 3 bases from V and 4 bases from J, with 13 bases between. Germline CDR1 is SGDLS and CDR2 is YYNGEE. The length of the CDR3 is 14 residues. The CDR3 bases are TGTGCCAGCAGCGAAAGGGGCGCGGTCACTGAAGCTTTCTTT. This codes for CASSERGAVTEAFF.